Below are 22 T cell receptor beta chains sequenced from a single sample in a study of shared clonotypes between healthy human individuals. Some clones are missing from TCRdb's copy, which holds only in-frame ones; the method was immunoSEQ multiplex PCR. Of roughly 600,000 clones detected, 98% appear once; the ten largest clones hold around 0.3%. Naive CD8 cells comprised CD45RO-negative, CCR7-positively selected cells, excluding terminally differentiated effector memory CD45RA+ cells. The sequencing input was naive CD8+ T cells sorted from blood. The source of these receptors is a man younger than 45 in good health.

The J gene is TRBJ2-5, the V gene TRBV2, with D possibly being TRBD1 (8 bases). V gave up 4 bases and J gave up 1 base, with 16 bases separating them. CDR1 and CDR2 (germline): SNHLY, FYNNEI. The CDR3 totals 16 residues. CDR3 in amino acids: CASSGGRQGFQETQYF. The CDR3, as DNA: TGTGCCAGCAGTGGCGGGAGACAGGGGTTCCAAGAGACCCAGTACTTC.

CDR3 nucleotides: TGTGCCAGCAGCTTAGAGGTTTTCGGCACTGAAGCTTTCTTT. Translation gives CASSLEVFGTEAFF. The rearrangement links TRBV7-2 to TRBJ1-1; D not resolved. V was trimmed by 1 base and J by 4 bases, leaving 10 bases between them. CDR1 is SGHTA, CDR2 FQGNSA, per germline. The CDR3 consists of 14 residues.

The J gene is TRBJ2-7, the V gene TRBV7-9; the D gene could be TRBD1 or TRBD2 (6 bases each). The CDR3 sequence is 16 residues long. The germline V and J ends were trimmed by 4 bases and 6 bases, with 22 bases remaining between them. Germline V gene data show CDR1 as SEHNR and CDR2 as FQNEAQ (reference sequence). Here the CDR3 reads CASSSIVGWGASEQYF. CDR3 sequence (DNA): TGTGCCAGCAGCTCAATTGTGGGTTGGGGGGCGAGCGAGCAGTACTTC.

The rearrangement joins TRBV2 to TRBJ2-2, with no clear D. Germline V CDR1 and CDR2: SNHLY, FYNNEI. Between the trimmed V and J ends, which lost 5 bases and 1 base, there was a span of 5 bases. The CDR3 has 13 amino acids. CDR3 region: CASSKGNTGELFF. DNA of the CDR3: TGTGCCAGCAGTAAAGGGAACACCGGGGAGCTGTTTTTT.

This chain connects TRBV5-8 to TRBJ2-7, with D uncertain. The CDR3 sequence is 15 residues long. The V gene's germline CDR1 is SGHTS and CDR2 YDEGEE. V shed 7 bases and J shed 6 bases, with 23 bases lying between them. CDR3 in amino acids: CASQLHPSKLAEQYF. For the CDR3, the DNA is TGTGCCAGCCAACTACACCCCAGTAAGCTCGCCGAGCAGTACTTC.

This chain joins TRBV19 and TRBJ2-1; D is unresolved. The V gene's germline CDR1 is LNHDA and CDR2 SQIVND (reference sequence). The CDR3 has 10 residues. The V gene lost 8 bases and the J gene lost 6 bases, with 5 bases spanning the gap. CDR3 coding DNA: TGTGCCAGTGGGTTCAATGAGCAGTTCTTC. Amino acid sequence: CASGFNEQFF.

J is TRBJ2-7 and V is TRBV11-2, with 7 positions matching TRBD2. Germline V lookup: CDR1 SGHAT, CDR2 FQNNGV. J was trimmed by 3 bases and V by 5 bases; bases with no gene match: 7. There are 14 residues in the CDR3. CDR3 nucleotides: TGTGCCAGCAGCCCACCGACTAGCAGCTACGAGCAGTACTTC. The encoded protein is CASSPPTSSYEQYF.

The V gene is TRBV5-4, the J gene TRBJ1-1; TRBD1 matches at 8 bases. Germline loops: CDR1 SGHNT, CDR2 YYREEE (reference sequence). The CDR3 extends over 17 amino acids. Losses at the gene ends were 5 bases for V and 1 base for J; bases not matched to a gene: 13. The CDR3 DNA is TGTGCCAGCAGTTCCGGGACAGGTTCGATTCCGAACACTGAAGCTTTCTTT. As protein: CASSSGTGSIPNTEAFF.

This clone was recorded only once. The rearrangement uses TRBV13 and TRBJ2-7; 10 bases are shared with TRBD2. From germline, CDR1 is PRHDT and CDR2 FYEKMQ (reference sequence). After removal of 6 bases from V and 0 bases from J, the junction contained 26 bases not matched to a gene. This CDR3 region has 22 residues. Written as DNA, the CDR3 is TGTGCCAGCAGGCGAACTACCGGGACAGACCCACCTAGCGGGGGCAACTCCTACGAGCAGTACTTC. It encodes CASRRTTGTDPPSGGNSYEQYF.

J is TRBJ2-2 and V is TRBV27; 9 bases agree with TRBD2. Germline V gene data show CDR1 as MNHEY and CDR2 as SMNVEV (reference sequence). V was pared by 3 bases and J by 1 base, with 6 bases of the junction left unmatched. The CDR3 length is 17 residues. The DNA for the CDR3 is TGTGCCAGCAGTTTTTTTACTAGCGGGTGGAACACCGGGGAGCTGTTTTTT. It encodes CASSFFTSGWNTGELFF.

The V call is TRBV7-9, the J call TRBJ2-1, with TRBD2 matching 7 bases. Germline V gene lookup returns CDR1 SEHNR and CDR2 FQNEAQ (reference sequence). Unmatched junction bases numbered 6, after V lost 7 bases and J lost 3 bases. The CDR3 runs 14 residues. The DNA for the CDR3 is TGTGCCAGCACCCCTCCGGGAGGCTACAATGAGCAGTTCTTC. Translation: CASTPPGGYNEQFF.

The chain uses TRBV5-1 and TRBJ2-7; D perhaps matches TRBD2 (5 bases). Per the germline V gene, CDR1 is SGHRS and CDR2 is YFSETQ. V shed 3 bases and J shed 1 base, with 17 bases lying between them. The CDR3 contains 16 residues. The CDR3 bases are TGCGCCAGCAGCTCTACAACGGGAAGTGGGTCCTACGAGCAGTACTTC. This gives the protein CASSSTTGSGSYEQYF.

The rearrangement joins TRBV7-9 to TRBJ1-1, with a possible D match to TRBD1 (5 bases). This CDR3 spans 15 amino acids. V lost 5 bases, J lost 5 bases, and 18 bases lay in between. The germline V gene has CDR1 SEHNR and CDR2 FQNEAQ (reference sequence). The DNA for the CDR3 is TGTGCCAGCAGCATCCTTAGGGGTATTGAAACTGAAGCTTTCTTT. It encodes CASSILRGIETEAFF.

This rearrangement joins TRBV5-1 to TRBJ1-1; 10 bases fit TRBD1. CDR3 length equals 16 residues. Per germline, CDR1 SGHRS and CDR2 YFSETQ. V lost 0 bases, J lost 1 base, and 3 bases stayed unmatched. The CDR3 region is CASSLAGTGANTEAFF. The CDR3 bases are TGCGCCAGCAGCTTGGCTGGGACAGGGGCGAACACTGAAGCTTTCTTT.

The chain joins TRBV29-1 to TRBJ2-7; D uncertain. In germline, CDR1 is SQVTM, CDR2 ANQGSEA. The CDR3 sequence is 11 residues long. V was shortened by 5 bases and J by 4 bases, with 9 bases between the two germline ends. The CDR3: CSVSKAYEQYF. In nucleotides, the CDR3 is TGCAGCGTTTCGAAGGCGTACGAGCAGTACTTC.

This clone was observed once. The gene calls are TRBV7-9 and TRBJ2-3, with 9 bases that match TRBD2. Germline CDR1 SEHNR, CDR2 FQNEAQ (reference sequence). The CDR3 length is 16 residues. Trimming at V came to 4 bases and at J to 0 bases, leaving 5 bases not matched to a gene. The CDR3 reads CASSSGLATSTDTQYF. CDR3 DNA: TGTGCCAGCAGCTCCGGACTAGCGACTAGCACAGATACGCAGTATTTT.

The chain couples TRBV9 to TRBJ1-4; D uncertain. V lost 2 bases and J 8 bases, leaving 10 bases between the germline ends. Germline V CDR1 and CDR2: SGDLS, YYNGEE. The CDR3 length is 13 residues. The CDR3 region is CASSVWGGEKLFF. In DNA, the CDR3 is TGTGCCAGCAGCGTGTGGGGAGGCGAAAAACTGTTTTTT. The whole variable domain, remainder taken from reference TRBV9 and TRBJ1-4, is DSGVTQTPKHLITATGQRVTLRCSPRSGDLSVYWYQQSLDQGLQFLIQYYNGEERAKGNILERFSAQQFPDLHSELNLSSLELGDSALYFCASSVWGGEKLFFGSGTQLSVL.

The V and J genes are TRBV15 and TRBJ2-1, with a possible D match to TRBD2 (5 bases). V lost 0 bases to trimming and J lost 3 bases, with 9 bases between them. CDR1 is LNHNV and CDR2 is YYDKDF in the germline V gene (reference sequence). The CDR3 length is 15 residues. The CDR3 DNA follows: TGTGCCACCAGCAGAGAAGCCGGGGTCTACAATGAGCAGTTCTTC. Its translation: CATSREAGVYNEQFF. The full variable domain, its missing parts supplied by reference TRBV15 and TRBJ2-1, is DAMVIQNPRYQVTQFGKPVTLSCSQTLNHNVMYWYQQKSSQAPKLLFHYYDKDFNNEADTPDNFQSRRPNTSFCFLDIRSPGLGDTAMYLCATSREAGVYNEQFFGPGTRLTVL.

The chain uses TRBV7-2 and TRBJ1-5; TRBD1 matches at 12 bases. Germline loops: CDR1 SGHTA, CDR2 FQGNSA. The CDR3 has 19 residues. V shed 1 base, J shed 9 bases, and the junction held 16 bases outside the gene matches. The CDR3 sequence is CASSLDVFVGQGAFRPQHF. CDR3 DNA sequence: TGTGCCAGCAGCTTAGATGTATTTGTGGGACAGGGGGCTTTTCGGCCCCAGCATTTT.

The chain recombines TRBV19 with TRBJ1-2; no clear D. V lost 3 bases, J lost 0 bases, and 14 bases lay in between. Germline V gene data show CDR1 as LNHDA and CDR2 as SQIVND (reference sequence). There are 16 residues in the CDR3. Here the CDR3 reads CASSMSGGPSNYGYTF. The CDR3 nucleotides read TGTGCCAGTAGTATGTCCGGAGGGCCCTCTAACTATGGCTACACCTTC.

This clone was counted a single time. The CDR3 region has the DNA TGTGCCAGCAGCACCGGGGAGGGGCTGAGTGAAAAACTGTTTTTT. It yields the protein CASSTGEGLSEKLFF. The chain carries TRBV7-8 and TRBJ1-4, with D maybe TRBD1 (5 bases). Trimming left V 5 bases short and J 7 bases short, with 17 bases between. Germline V gives CDR1 SGHVS, CDR2 FQNEAQ. The CDR3 runs to 15 residues.

As DNA, the CDR3 is TGTGCTAGTGGTTTGATTACCGGGGAGCTGTTTTTT. This translates into CASGLITGELFF. The rearrangement joins TRBV12-5 to TRBJ2-2; D not resolved. Looked up from germline, CDR1 is LGHNT and CDR2 is FRNRAP. Deletions cut 2 bases from V and 5 bases from J, with 3 bases between. This CDR3 has 12 residues.